One and the same sample provided the 21 T cell receptor beta chains below, sequenced in a study of blood T cell repertoires in COVID-19. TCRdb's copy holds only in-frame clones and misses some; the assay was immunoSEQ multiplex PCR. Of about 310,000 clones in the sample, 87% were seen once. The sequenced sample was peripheral blood. These TCRs come from a man aged 45-65 years with active or convalescent COVID-19.

Here the CDR3 DNA reads TGTGCCAGCAGTTTTGCCGGGGTGAACTATGGCTACACCTTC. Residues: CASSFAGVNYGYTF. This sequence joins TRBV6-2 or TRBV6-3 and TRBJ1-2; D not resolved. The V end was cut by 4 bases, the J end by 2 bases, with 11 bases between. CDR1 and CDR2 from the germline V gene are MNHEY and SVGEGT. The CDR3 spans 14 residues.

This clone was recorded only once. The rearrangement uses TRBV5-6 and TRBJ1-1; possible D gene TRBD1, 5 bases. CDR1 is SGHDT and CDR2 is YYEEEE in the germline V gene. There are 13 residues in the CDR3. Trimming cost V 4 bases and J 2 bases, with 9 bases left between them. CDR3 bases: TGTGCCAGCAGCCGACAGACTAACACTGAAGCTTTCTTT. Translation gives CASSRQTNTEAFF. The full variable domain, completed using reference TRBV5-6 and TRBJ1-1, is DAGVTQSPTHLIKTRGQQVTLRCSPKSGHDTVSWYQQALGQGPQFIFQYYEEEERQRGNFPDRFSGHQFPNYSSELNVNALLLGDSALYLCASSRQTNTEAFFGQGTRLTVV.

The rearrangement uses TRBV28 and TRBJ2-5, with TRBD1 matching over 10 bases. Germline trimming cut 6 bases from V and 5 bases from J; bases unmatched to any gene: 12. The CDR3 spans 16 residues. Germline V CDR1 and CDR2: MDHEN, SYDVKM. The CDR3: CASRPLGDRGGETQYF. The CDR3 nucleotides read TGTGCCAGCAGACCCCTAGGGGACAGGGGCGGGGAGACCCAGTACTTC.

The sample holds one count of this clone. V and J are TRBV3-1 (or the pseudogene TRBV3-2) and TRBJ1-6; weak D call: TRBD1 (5 bases). V was shortened by 3 bases and J by 2 bases, with 14 bases between the two germline ends. Germline V gene lookup returns CDR1 LGHDT and CDR2 YNNKEL (reference sequence). This CDR3 contains 17 residues. The CDR3 DNA sequence: TGTGCCAGCAGCCACGCCCCAGACAGCCCCTATAATTCACCCCTCCACTTT. Translated: CASSHAPDSPYNSPLHF.

The CDR3 is CASSFRGDAEAFF. The CDR3 coding sequence is TGTGCCAGCAGCTTTCGGGGGGATGCTGAAGCTTTCTTT. J is TRBJ1-1 and V is TRBV5-4; possible D gene TRBD1, 5 bases. The germline CDR1 and CDR2 sequences are SGHNT and YYREEE (reference sequence). There are 13 residues in the CDR3. The V gene lost 2 bases and the J gene lost 6 bases, with 11 bases spanning the gap.

The chain employs TRBV15 and TRBJ1-2, with 11 bases identical to TRBD1. The V gene's germline CDR1 is LNHNV and CDR2 YYDKDF (reference sequence). CDR3 length: 15 residues. Trimming removed 3 bases from V and 8 bases from J; junction bases left unmatched: 8. For the CDR3, the DNA is TGTGCCACCAGCAGGGGGACAGGGGGGACTGAGGGCTACACCTTC. Its translation is CATSRGTGGTEGYTF. The full variable domain, rest sourced from reference TRBV15 and TRBJ1-2, is DAMVIQNPRYQVTQFGKPVTLSCSQTLNHNVMYWYQQKSSQAPKLLFHYYDKDFNNEADTPDNFQSRRPNTSFCFLDIRSPGLGDTAMYLCATSRGTGGTEGYTFGSGTRLTVV.

J is TRBJ2-4 and V is TRBV2; the D is unclear. CDR3 length equals 16 residues. From germline, CDR1 is SNHLY and CDR2 FYNNEI. V shed 3 bases and J shed 0 bases, with 12 bases lying between them. The CDR3 region is CASSDGWRLAKNIQYF. CDR3 nucleotide sequence: TGTGCCAGCAGTGACGGGTGGCGTTTAGCCAAAAACATTCAGTACTTC. Full variable domain (remainder filled in from reference TRBV2 and TRBJ2-4): EPEVTQTPSHQVTQMGQEVILRCVPISNHLYFYWYRQILGQKVEFLVSFYNNEISEKSEIFDDQFSVERPDGSNFTLKIRSTKLEDSAMYFCASSDGWRLAKNIQYFGAGTRLSVL.

The V and J genes are TRBV6-5 and TRBJ1-4, with TRBD1 matching 7 bases. Germline CDR1 reads MNHEY; CDR2 reads SVGAGI. V trimming: 6 bases; J trimming: 3 bases; junction bases outside the gene matches: 4. The CDR3 is made up of 14 amino acids. In DNA, the CDR3 is TGTGCCAGCAGGATGACAGGGCCTAATGAAAAACTGTTTTTT. Protein sequence: CASRMTGPNEKLFF.

The chain joins TRBV19 to TRBJ1-1, with 9 bases identical to TRBD1. V lost 2 bases, J lost 13 bases, and 14 bases stayed unmatched. Germline CDR1 and CDR2: LNHDA and SQIVND (reference sequence). CDR3 size: 15 residues. CDR3 region: CASSINGPQGAVDFF. CDR3 nucleotides: TGTGCCAGTAGTATAAACGGACCACAGGGGGCGGTTGATTTCTTT.

This rearrangement joins TRBV28 to TRBJ2-2; 7 positions match TRBD1. V was pared by 7 bases and J by 0 bases, with 2 bases of the junction left unmatched. This CDR3 is built from 14 residues. Germline CDR1 reads MDHEN; CDR2 reads SYDVKM. CDR3 in amino acids: CASITGANTGELFF. CDR3 bases: TGTGCCAGCATTACAGGGGCGAACACCGGGGAGCTGTTTTTT. Full variable domain (outside the CDR3, taken from reference TRBV28 and TRBJ2-2): DVKVTQSSRYLVKRTGEKVFLECVQDMDHENMFWYRQDPGLGLRLIYFSYDVKMKEKGDIPEGYSVSREKKERFSLILESASTNQTSMYLCASITGANTGELFFGEGSRLTVL.

The gene calls are TRBV4-2 and TRBJ1-1, with TRBD1 as a possible D gene (5 bases). The CDR3 has 16 residues. V lost 1 base and J 4 bases, leaving 16 bases between the germline ends. The germline V gene has CDR1 LGHNA and CDR2 YNFKEQ. The CDR3 loop is CASSQVGRAGGTEAFF. The DNA of the CDR3 is TGTGCCAGCAGCCAAGTAGGCAGGGCGGGGGGCACTGAAGCTTTCTTT.

This chain joins TRBV3-1 (or the pseudogene TRBV3-2) and TRBJ2-7; D call uncertain. There are 12 residues in the CDR3. V lost 2 bases, J lost 3 bases, and 5 bases lay in between. Germline CDR1 reads LGHDT; CDR2 reads YNNKEL (reference sequence). CDR3 sequence (DNA): TGTGCCAGCAGCCAACCGGGCTACGAGCAGTACTTC. It yields the protein CASSQPGYEQYF.

J is TRBJ1-5 and V is TRBV15; D gene uncertain. V was trimmed by 0 bases and J by 3 bases, leaving 6 bases between them. Germline loops: CDR1 LNHNV, CDR2 YYDKDF (reference sequence). The CDR3 sequence is 14 residues long. CDR3 coding DNA: TGTGCCACCAGCAGAGACCCGTTCAATCAGCCCCAGCATTTT. Translated: CATSRDPFNQPQHF.

The table lists this clone with a count of one. The chain recombines TRBV19 with TRBJ1-2; TRBD1 matches at 7 bases. The CDR3 runs 14 residues. V lost 5 bases and J lost 3; bases outside the gene matches: 6. Germline-derived CDR1 and CDR2 are LNHDA and SQIVND (reference sequence). The CDR3, as DNA: TGTGCCAGTAGTGACAGGGCCGGCGACTATGGCTACACCTTC. Its translation: CASSDRAGDYGYTF.

This chain connects TRBV6-2 or TRBV6-3 to TRBJ1-5; 9 nucleotides line up with TRBD1. Trimming at V came to 2 bases and at J to 6 bases, leaving 5 bases not matched to a gene. The CDR3 runs 15 residues. CDR1 is MNHEY, CDR2 SVGEGT, per germline. CDR3 DNA: TGTGCCAGCAGTTACCCGGGGACAGGGAGTCAGCCCCAGCATTTT. Translating it yields CASSYPGTGSQPQHF.

CDR3 sequence: CASSQVGGANEKLFF. The CDR3, as DNA: TGTGCCAGCAGCCAAGTCGGGGGGGCTAATGAAAAACTGTTTTTT. V usage is TRBV3-1 (or the pseudogene TRBV3-2) and J usage is TRBJ1-4; D perhaps matches TRBD1 (5 bases). Germline-derived CDR1 and CDR2 are LGHDT and YNNKEL (reference sequence). Between the trimmed V and J ends, which lost 1 base and 3 bases, there was a span of 9 bases. The CDR3 covers 15 residues.

This rearrangement joins TRBV5-6 to TRBJ2-1, with D possibly being TRBD1 (6 bases). Germline V lookup: CDR1 SGHDT, CDR2 YYEEEE. The CDR3 extends over 15 amino acids. With 0 bases removed from V and 8 bases from J, the gap between germline ends came to 15 bases. The CDR3 protein is CASSLGIQGNDEQFF. The CDR3 DNA is TGTGCCAGCAGCTTGGGTATCCAGGGGAACGATGAGCAGTTCTTC. The full variable domain, with the rest looked up from reference TRBV5-6 and TRBJ2-1, is DAGVTQSPTHLIKTRGQQVTLRCSPKSGHDTVSWYQQALGQGPQFIFQYYEEEERQRGNFPDRFSGHQFPNYSSELNVNALLLGDSALYLCASSLGIQGNDEQFFGPGTRLTVL.

The chain is built from TRBV4-2 and TRBJ1-2; maybe TRBD1 (5 bases). The CDR3 loop spans 15 amino acids. V shed 3 bases and J shed 3 bases, with 14 bases lying between them. Germline assignment: CDR1 LGHNA and CDR2 YNFKEQ. In DNA form, the CDR3 reads TGTGCCAGCAGCCAGGGGCCCCCTGGGCACTATGGCTACACCTTC. It encodes CASSQGPPGHYGYTF.

This clone was seen once. J is TRBJ1-3 and V is TRBV18, with D perhaps matching TRBD1 (6 bases). The CDR3 has 15 amino acids. Trimming shortened V by 5 bases and J by 1 base, and 12 bases separated the two germline ends. The germline V gene encodes CDR1 KGHSH and CDR2 LQKENI. This CDR3 is CASSANRDSGNTIYF. CDR3 in DNA: TGTGCCAGCTCAGCTAACAGGGATTCTGGAAACACCATATATTTT.

This chain connects TRBV6-4 to TRBJ2-3; D might be TRBD1 (7 bases). V shed 5 bases and J shed 7 bases, with 19 bases lying between them. In germline, CDR1 is MRHNA, CDR2 SNTAGT. The CDR3 contains 15 residues. DNA of the CDR3: TGTGCCAGCAGTAATCAGGGGGGACCCGGCAATACGCAGTATTTT. Amino acids: CASSNQGGPGNTQYF.

This chain joins TRBV5-4 and TRBJ1-2; D is ambiguous. Germline V gene lookup returns CDR1 SGHNT and CDR2 YYREEE (reference sequence). The CDR3 runs 14 residues. V lost 0 bases to trimming and J lost 4 bases, with 10 bases between them. The CDR3 region is CASSLDPGFYGYTF. In DNA, the CDR3 is TGTGCCAGCAGCTTGGATCCGGGGTTCTATGGCTACACCTTC.